The 22 T cell receptor beta chains below come from one sample, sequenced in a study of blood T cell repertoires in COVID-19. This table comes from immunoSEQ multiplex PCR, and its TCRdb copy is limited to in-frame clones, with some not included. The sample lists approximately 290,000 clones, approximately 85% occurring once. Sequences were obtained from PBMCs or T cells enriched from blood (not recorded which). The receptors come from a woman younger than 45 who had recovered from COVID-19.

This chain's CDR3 is CASSSNGVQYF. CDR3 sequence (DNA): TGTGCCAGCAGTTCCAACGGGGTGCAGTACTTC. This chain connects TRBV28 to TRBJ2-7; possible D gene TRBD2, 5 bases. In germline, CDR1 is MDHEN, CDR2 SYDVKM. Trimming left V 4 bases short and J 9 bases short, with 10 bases between. This CDR3 has 11 residues. Full variable domain (outside the CDR3, taken from reference TRBV28 and TRBJ2-7): DVKVTQSSRYLVKRTGEKVFLECVQDMDHENMFWYRQDPGLGLRLIYFSYDVKMKEKGDIPEGYSVSREKKERFSLILESASTNQTSMYLCASSSNGVQYFGPGTRLTVT.

The V and J genes are TRBV21-1 and TRBJ1-2; the table calls TRBD1, which could not be checked here. TRBV21-1 is annotated as a pseudogene. The CDR3 is 22 residues long. CDR3 loop: CASSKMGTGESLRRKPNYGYTF. In nucleotides, the CDR3 is TGTGCCAGCAGCAAAATGGGGACAGGGGAGTCCCTACGACGAAAACCGAACTATGGCTACACCTTC.

This chain connects TRBV6-2 or TRBV6-3 to TRBJ2-3, with D unclear. V was pared by 6 bases and J by 0 bases, with 13 bases between. Germline V lookup: CDR1 MNHEY, CDR2 SVGEGT. The CDR3 length is 15 residues. The CDR3 DNA is TGTGCCAGCAGCCGCCTGGCCTCTAGCACAGATACGCAGTATTTT. Protein sequence: CASSRLASSTDTQYF.

The CDR3 DNA reads as TGTGCCAGCAGTTCCTTAGGAGGGTCCGAGCAGTACTTC. It yields the protein CASSSLGGSEQYF. V usage is TRBV28 and J usage is TRBJ2-7; perhaps TRBD2 as D (6 bases). Trimming stripped 4 bases from V and 6 bases from J, with 13 bases between. Looked up from germline, CDR1 is MDHEN and CDR2 is SYDVKM. The length of the CDR3 is 13 residues.

This chain joins TRBV19 and TRBJ2-3; 12 bases map to TRBD2. The CDR3 consists of 15 residues. V trimming: 5 bases; J trimming: 6 bases; junction bases outside the gene matches: 6. Germline CDR1 LNHDA, CDR2 SQIVND (reference sequence). The DNA of the CDR3 is TGTGCCAGTAGTGATCTAGCGGGAGGGTGGGATACGCAGTATTTT. As protein: CASSDLAGGWDTQYF.

The chain combines TRBV19 with TRBJ2-3; 8 nucleotides line up with TRBD1. Germline CDR1 is LNHDA and CDR2 is SQIVND (reference sequence). V lost 6 bases and J lost 3; bases outside the gene matches: 5. The CDR3 covers 14 residues. The CDR3 region is CASRTGAGTDTQYF. CDR3 DNA: TGTGCCAGTAGGACAGGGGCGGGGACAGATACGCAGTATTTT.

This sequence joins TRBV5-5 and TRBJ1-1; no clear D. V gave up 6 bases and J gave up 1 base, with 4 bases separating them. CDR3 length: 11 amino acids. The V gene's germline CDR1 is SGHKS and CDR2 YYEKEE (reference sequence). CDR3 residues: CASTGNTEAFF. CDR3 nucleotide sequence: TGTGCCAGCACGGGGAACACTGAAGCTTTCTTT.

This clone was seen more than once but under ten times. The J gene is TRBJ2-7, the V gene TRBV6-2 or TRBV6-3, with 7 bases that match TRBD1. CDR3 length: 16 amino acids. Trimming took 5 bases from V and 3 from J; bases not matched to a gene: 13. The germline V gene has CDR1 MNHEY and CDR2 SVGEGT. CDR3: CASSTGEWGQYYEQYF. The CDR3 DNA reads as TGTGCCAGCAGTACAGGGGAATGGGGACAGTACTACGAGCAGTACTTC.

This sequence joins TRBV28 and TRBJ1-1; maybe TRBD1 (6 bases). The CDR3 runs to 15 residues. V lost 7 bases to trimming and J lost 3 bases, with 18 bases between them. Germline CDR1 MDHEN, CDR2 SYDVKM. This CDR3 reads CASIPAGGPYTEAFF. CDR3 nucleotide sequence: TGTGCCAGCATCCCGGCGGGGGGGCCCTACACTGAAGCTTTCTTT.

The chain joins TRBV25-1 to TRBJ1-6; D remains ambiguous. The CDR3 covers 18 residues. Germline CDR1 reads MGHDK; CDR2 reads SYGVNS. Trimming left V 5 bases short and J 7 bases short, with 24 bases between. This CDR3 reads CASSRSRGIDGWNSPLHF. The CDR3 DNA reads as TGTGCCAGCAGTCGGTCACGGGGAATTGATGGATGGAATTCACCCCTCCACTTT.

The rearrangement links TRBV7-6 to TRBJ1-5, with 8 bases identical to TRBD1. The length of the CDR3 is 20 residues. Germline V gives CDR1 SGHVS, CDR2 FNYEAQ. V shed 1 base, J shed 0 bases, and the junction held 14 bases outside the gene matches. Here the CDR3 DNA reads TGTGCCAGCAGCTTAGGGGGCTACAGGGGGACCCCCCTTAGCAATCAGCCCCAGCATTTT. Encoded protein: CASSLGGYRGTPLSNQPQHF.

The chain uses TRBV7-8 and TRBJ2-7; 7 bases map to TRBD2. The V gene end was trimmed by 3 bases and the J gene end by 6 bases; junction bases not matched to a gene: 8. The CDR3 has 14 amino acids. Germline lookup yields CDR1 SGHVS and CDR2 FQNEAQ. CDR3 sequence reads: CASSLGGDYVEQYF. CDR3 DNA sequence: TGTGCCAGCAGCTTGGGTGGGGACTACGTCGAGCAGTACTTC.

V usage is TRBV19 and J usage is TRBJ1-1, with 8 positions matching TRBD1. The ends lost 10 bases at V and 6 bases at J; junction bases unmatched: 7. Germline V gene data show CDR1 as LNHDA and CDR2 as SQIVND (reference sequence). This CDR3 is built from 12 residues. The CDR3 region has the DNA TGTGCCATTGCGACAGGGGCATCTGAAGCTTTCTTT. Protein sequence: CAIATGASEAFF.

The chain employs TRBV5-6 and TRBJ1-4, with 8 bases that match TRBD1. CDR3 length: 13 residues. CDR1 is SGHDT, CDR2 YYEEEE, per germline. Trimming removed 4 bases from V and 12 bases from J; junction bases left unmatched: 8. Here the CDR3 DNA reads TGTGCCAGCAGCCCGTGGACAGGGAAGGAACTGTTTTTT. Translated: CASSPWTGKELFF.

J is TRBJ1-5 and V is TRBV7-2; the D is unclear. Trimming took 5 bases from V and 0 from J, leaving 14 bases between them. Germline V gene sequence: CDR1 SGHTA, CDR2 FQGNSA. The CDR3 length is 16 residues. CDR3 nucleotide sequence: TGTGCCAGCAGCCCTACTCGGGGATTTAGCAATCAGCCCCAGCATTTT. As protein: CASSPTRGFSNQPQHF.

The genes are TRBV27 and TRBJ1-1; tentatively, D is TRBD1 (5 bases). Trimming shortened V by 5 bases and J by 1 base, and 14 bases separated the two germline ends. Germline CDR1 MNHEY, CDR2 SMNVEV (reference sequence). CDR3 length: 15 residues. The CDR3 here is CASSTGAESNTEAFF. CDR3 bases: TGTGCCAGCAGTACAGGAGCAGAGTCGAACACTGAAGCTTTCTTT.

The J gene is TRBJ1-3, the V gene TRBV30; D perhaps matches TRBD1 (6 bases). The germline V gene encodes CDR1 GTSNPN and CDR2 SVGIG (reference sequence). This CDR3 contains 13 residues. V lost 1 base to trimming and J lost 4 bases, with 8 bases between them. The CDR3 nucleotides are TGTGCCTGGAGTGGGGACATAGGAAACACCATATATTTT. Translated: CAWSGDIGNTIYF.

The rearrangement links TRBV6-5 to TRBJ2-3; 12 bases line up with TRBD2. V lost 4 bases to trimming and J lost 3 bases; unmatched junction nucleotides: 2. The CDR3 is made up of 15 amino acids. In germline, CDR1 is MNHEY, CDR2 SVGAGI. The CDR3 reads CASSLTSGGTDTQYF. CDR3 in DNA: TGTGCCAGCAGTTTGACTAGCGGGGGAACAGATACGCAGTATTTT.

The chain uses TRBV6-5 and TRBJ1-1, with 9 positions matching TRBD1. The germline CDR1 and CDR2 sequences are MNHEY and SVGAGI. Trimming at V came to 6 bases and at J to 0 bases, leaving 5 bases not matched to a gene. CDR3 length: 15 amino acids. CDR3: CASRLQGALNTEAFF. In nucleotides, the CDR3 is TGTGCCAGCAGGTTACAGGGGGCCCTGAACACTGAAGCTTTCTTT.

The CDR3 is CATSSGQAIEQYF. CDR3 in DNA: TGTGCCACCAGCAGCGGACAGGCGATAGAGCAGTACTTC. The chain joins TRBV15 to TRBJ2-7, with 7 bases matching TRBD1. The CDR3 has 13 residues. Germline CDR1 is LNHNV and CDR2 is YYDKDF (reference sequence). V gave up 3 bases and J gave up 7 bases; unmatched junction bases: 6.

The CDR3, as DNA: TGTGCCAGCAGCCTCGTAGCGGGGACCTTCACAGATACGCAGTATTTT. It codes for CASSLVAGTFTDTQYF. V and J are TRBV28 and TRBJ2-3; TRBD2 matches 8 bases. Looked up from germline, CDR1 is MDHEN and CDR2 is SYDVKM. The junction had 10 bases not matched to a gene; V was cut back by 6 bases and J by 2 bases. The CDR3 loop spans 16 amino acids.

This sequence joins TRBV7-7 and TRBJ2-5; 7 bases line up with TRBD1. The germline V gene encodes CDR1 SSHAT and CDR2 FNYEAQ (reference sequence). The junction had 10 bases not matched to a gene; V was cut back by 4 bases and J by 5 bases. The CDR3 covers 15 residues. CDR3: CASSSNDRDGETQYF. CDR3 DNA: TGTGCCAGCAGCTCAAACGACAGGGATGGGGAGACCCAGTACTTC. The full variable domain, rest sourced from reference TRBV7-7 and TRBJ2-5, is GAGVSQSPRYKVTKRGQDVTLRCDPISSHATLYWYQQALGQGPEFLTYFNYEAQPDKSGLPSDRFSAERPEGSISTLTIQRTEQRDSAMYRCASSSNDRDGETQYFGPGTRLLVL.